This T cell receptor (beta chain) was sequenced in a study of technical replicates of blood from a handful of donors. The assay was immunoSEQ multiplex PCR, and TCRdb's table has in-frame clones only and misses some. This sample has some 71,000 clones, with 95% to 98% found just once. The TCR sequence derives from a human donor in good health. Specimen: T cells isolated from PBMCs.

The DNA for the CDR3 is TGTGCCAGCAGCTTAGGTGGGGGGAACTATGGCTACACCTTC. The encoded protein is CASSLGGGNYGYTF. The rearrangement joins TRBV7-8 to TRBJ1-2; maybe TRBD1 (5 bases). Germline CDR1 and CDR2: SGHVS and FQNEAQ. Trimming left V 1 base short and J 2 bases short, with 8 bases between. The CDR3 covers 14 residues.